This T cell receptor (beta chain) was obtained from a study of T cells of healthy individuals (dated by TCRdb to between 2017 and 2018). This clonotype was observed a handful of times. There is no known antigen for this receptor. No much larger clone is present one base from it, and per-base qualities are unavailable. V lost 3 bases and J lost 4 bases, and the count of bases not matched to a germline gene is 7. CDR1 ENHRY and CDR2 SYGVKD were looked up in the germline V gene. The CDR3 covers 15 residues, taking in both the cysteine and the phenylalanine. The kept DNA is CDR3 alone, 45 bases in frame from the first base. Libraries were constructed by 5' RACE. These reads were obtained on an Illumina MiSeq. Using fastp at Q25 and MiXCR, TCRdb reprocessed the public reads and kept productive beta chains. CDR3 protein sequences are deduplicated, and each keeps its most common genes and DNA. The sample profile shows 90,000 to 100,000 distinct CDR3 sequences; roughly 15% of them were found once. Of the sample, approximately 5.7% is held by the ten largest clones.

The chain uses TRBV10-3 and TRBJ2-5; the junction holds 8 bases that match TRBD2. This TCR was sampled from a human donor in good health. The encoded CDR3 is CAISDSGGAVETQYF. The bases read TGTGCCATCAGTGACTCGGGGGGGGCAGTAGAGACCCAGTACTTC.